One sample yielded the 2 T cell receptor beta chains listed below, sequenced in a study of shared clonotypes between healthy human individuals. Using immunoSEQ multiplex PCR, the repertoire was profiled, and TCRdb retains in-frame clones only, with some absent. This sample has about 320,000 clones; 80% to 90% occur once, and the top ten carry around 15%. The sample taken for sequencing was memory CD8+ T cells sorted from blood. Sample subset: CD45RO+ cells pooled with CCR7-negative TemRA cells. The origin of the receptors is a man between 18 and 29 years old in good health.

V gene TRBV18 combines with J gene TRBJ2-1, with 8 bases fitting TRBD1. This CDR3 has 15 amino acids. Germline trimming cut 6 bases from V and 5 bases from J; bases unmatched to any gene: 9. CDR1 and CDR2 from the germline V gene are KGHSH and LQKENI. The CDR3 DNA follows: TGTGCCAGCTCTCCCGGGACAGGATATCACAATGAGCAGTTCTTC. Amino acids: CASSPGTGYHNEQFF.

As concerns this clone: Its ends do not fully match the called genes, so a read error is possible. The V and J genes are TRBV7-2 and TRBJ2-7; D is unclear. CDR1 is SGHTA, CDR2 FQGNSA, per germline. This CDR3 is 13 amino acids long. The CDR3 protein is CASSPDNGSTLHF. CDR3 nucleotide sequence: TGTGCCAGCAGCCCTGATAACGGATCCACCCTTCACTTC.